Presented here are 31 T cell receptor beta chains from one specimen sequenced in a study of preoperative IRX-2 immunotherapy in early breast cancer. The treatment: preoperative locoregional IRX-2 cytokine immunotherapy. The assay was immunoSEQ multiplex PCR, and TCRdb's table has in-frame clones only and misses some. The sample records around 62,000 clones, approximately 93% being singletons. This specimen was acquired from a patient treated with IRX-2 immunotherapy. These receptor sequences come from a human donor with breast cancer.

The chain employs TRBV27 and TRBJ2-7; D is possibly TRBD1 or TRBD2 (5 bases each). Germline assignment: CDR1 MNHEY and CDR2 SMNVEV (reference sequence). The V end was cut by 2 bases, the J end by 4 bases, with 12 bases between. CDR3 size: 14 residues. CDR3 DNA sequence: TGTGCCAGCAGTTTAGGGACGAGTCTATACGAGCAGTACTTC. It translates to CASSLGTSLYEQYF.

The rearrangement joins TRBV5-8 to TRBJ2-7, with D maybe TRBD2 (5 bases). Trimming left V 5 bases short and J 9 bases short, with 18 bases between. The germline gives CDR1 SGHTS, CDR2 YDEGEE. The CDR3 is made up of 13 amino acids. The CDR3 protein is CASRTTASTPQYF. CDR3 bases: TGTGCCAGCAGGACTACTGCCTCAACCCCGCAGTACTTC.

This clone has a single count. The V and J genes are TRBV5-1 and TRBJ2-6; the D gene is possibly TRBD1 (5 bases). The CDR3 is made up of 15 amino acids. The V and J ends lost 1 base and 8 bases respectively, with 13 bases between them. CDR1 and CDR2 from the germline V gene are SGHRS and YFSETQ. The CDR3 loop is CASSLIRGRSNVLTF. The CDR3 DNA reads TGCGCCAGCAGCTTGATAAGGGGTAGGTCCAACGTCCTGACTTTC.

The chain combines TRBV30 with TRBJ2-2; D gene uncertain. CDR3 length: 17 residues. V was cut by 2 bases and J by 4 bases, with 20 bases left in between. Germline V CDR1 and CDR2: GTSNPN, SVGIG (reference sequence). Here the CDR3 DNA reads TGTGCCTGGAGTTTCCTTAGTTTAAGGGTCGGCACCGGGGAGCTGTTTTTT. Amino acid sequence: CAWSFLSLRVGTGELFF.

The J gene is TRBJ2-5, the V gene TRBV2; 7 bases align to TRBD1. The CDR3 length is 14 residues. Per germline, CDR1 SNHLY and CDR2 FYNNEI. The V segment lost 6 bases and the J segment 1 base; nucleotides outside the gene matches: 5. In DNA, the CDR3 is TGTGCCAGCAGATGGGACAGCCTCCAAGAGACCCAGTACTTC. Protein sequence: CASRWDSLQETQYF.

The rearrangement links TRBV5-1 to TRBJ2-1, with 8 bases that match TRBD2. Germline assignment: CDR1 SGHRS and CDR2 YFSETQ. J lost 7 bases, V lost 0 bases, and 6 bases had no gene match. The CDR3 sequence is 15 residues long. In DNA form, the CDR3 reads TGCGCCAGCAGCTTGGACTCCGGGGGGGGGAATGAGCAGTTCTTC. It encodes CASSLDSGGGNEQFF. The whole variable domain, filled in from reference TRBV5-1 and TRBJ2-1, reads KAGVTQTPRYLIKTRGQQVTLSCSPISGHRSVSWYQQTPGQGLQFLFEYFSETQRNKGNFPGRFSGRQFSNSRSEMNVSTLELGDSALYLCASSLDSGGGNEQFFGPGTRLTVL.

The CDR3 sequence: CASSFSPGSGELFF. The CDR3 bases are TGTGCCAGCAGCTTCTCTCCAGGATCCGGGGAGCTGTTTTTT. The gene calls are TRBV7-3 and TRBJ2-2; D gene uncertain. The V and J ends lost 3 bases and 6 bases respectively, with 11 bases between them. Per germline, CDR1 SGHTA and CDR2 FQGTGA. The CDR3 is made up of 14 amino acids.

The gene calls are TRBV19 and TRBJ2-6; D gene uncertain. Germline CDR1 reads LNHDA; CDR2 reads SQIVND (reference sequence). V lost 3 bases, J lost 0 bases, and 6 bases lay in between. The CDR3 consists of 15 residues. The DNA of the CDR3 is TGTGCCAGTAGTATTAATTACTCTGGGGCCAACGTCCTGACTTTC. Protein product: CASSINYSGANVLTF.

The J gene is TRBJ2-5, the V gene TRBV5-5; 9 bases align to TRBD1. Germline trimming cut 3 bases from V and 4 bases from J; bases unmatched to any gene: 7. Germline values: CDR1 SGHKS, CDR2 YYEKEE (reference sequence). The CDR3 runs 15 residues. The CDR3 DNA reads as TGTGCCAGCAGCTCGACTACAGGGGGCGGAGAGACCCAGTACTTC. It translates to CASSSTTGGGETQYF.

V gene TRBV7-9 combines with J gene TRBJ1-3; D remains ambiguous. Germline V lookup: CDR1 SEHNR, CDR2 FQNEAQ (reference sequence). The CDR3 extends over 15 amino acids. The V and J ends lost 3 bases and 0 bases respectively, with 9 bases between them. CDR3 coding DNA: TGTGCCAGCAGCTTGACCATGAGCTCTGGAAACACCATATATTTT. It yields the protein CASSLTMSSGNTIYF.

For the CDR3, the DNA is TGTGCCAGCAGCTTAGTAGGGACGGCCCTTGACGAGCAGTACTTC. This sequence encodes CASSLVGTALDEQYF. The chain uses TRBV7-9 and TRBJ2-7; D may correspond to TRBD1 or TRBD2 (5 bases each). The CDR3 runs 15 residues. Deletions cut 1 base from V and 5 bases from J, with 15 bases between. Germline CDR1 and CDR2: SEHNR and FQNEAQ (reference sequence).

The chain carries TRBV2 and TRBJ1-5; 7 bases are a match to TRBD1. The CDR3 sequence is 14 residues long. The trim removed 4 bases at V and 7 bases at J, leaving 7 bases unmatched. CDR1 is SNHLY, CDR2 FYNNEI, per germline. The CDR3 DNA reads TGTGCCAGCAGTGGACAGGGAAGCATCCAGCCCCAGCATTTT. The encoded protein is CASSGQGSIQPQHF.

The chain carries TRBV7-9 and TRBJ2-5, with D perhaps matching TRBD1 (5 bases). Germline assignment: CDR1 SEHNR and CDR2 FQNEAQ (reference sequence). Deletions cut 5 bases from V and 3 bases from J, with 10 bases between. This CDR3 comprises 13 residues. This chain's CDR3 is CASSPRQKETQYF. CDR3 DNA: TGTGCCAGCAGCCCTAGACAGAAAGAGACCCAGTACTTC.

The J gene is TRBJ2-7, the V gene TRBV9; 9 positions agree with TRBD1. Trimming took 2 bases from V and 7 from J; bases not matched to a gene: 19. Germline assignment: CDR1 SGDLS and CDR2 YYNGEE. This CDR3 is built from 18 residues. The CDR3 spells CASSVTDRGILGKLEQYF. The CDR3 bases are TGTGCCAGCAGCGTGACGGACAGGGGCATTCTGGGCAAATTGGAGCAGTACTTC.

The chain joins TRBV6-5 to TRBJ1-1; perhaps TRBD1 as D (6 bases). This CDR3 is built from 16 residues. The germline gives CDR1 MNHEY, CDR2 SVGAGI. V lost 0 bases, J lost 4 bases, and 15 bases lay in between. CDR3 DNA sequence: TGTGCCAGCAGTTACTCAATCATCGGGGGCGGCACTGAAGCTTTCTTT. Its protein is CASSYSIIGGGTEAFF.

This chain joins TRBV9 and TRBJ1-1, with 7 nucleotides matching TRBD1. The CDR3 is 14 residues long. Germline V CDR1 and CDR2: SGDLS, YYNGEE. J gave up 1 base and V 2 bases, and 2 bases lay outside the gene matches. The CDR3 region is CASSVTGANTEAFF. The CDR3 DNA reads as TGTGCCAGCAGCGTTACAGGGGCGAACACTGAAGCTTTCTTT.

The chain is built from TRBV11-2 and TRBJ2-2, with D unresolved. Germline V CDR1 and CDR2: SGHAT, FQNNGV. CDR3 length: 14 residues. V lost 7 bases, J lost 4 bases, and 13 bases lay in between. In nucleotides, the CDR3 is TGTGCCAGCACCCGGGCAGGCGCCACCGGGGAGCTGTTTTTT. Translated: CASTRAGATGELFF.

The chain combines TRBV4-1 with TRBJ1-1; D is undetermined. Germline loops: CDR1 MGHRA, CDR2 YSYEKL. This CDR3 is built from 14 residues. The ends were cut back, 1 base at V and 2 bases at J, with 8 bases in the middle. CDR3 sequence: CASSQAYLNTEAFF. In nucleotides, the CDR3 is TGCGCCAGCAGCCAAGCATACCTTAACACTGAAGCTTTCTTT.

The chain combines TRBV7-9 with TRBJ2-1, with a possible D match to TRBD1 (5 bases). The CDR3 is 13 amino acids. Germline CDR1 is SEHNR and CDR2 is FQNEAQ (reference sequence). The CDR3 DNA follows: TGTGGGACAACCCCCCAGACCTACAATGAGCAGTTCTTC. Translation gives CGTTPQTYNEQFF.

The CDR3 nucleotides read TGTGCCAGCAGCCAAGTTTCCAGTGACCTACATGAAGCTTTCTTT. Its protein product is CASSQVSSDLHEAFF. The rearrangement links TRBV4-2 to TRBJ1-1; D is unresolved. Germline V gene sequence: CDR1 LGHNA, CDR2 YNFKEQ. This CDR3 has 15 residues. Trimming pared 1 base from V and 7 bases from J, leaving 16 bases between.

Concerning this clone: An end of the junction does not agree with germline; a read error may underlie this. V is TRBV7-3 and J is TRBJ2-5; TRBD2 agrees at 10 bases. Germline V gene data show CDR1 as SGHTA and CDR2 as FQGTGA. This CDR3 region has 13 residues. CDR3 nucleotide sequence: TGTGCCGGCAGTCTAGCGGGAGAGGAGACCCAGTACTTC. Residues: CAGSLAGEETQYF.

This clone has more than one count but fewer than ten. As DNA, the CDR3 is TGTGCCATCAGGGCCGGGACCCTGGATGGCTACACCTTC. Encoded protein: CAIRAGTLDGYTF. The rearrangement links TRBV10-3 to TRBJ1-2, with D possibly being TRBD1 (5 bases). Trimming left V 6 bases short and J 6 bases short, with 14 bases between. Germline lookup yields CDR1 ENHRY and CDR2 SYGVKD. There are 13 residues in the CDR3.

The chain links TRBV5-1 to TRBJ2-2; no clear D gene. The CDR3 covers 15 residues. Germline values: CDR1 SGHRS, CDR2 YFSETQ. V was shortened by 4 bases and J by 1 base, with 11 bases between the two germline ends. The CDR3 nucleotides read TGCGCCAGCAGCGTCAACAATTTGAACACCGGGGAGCTGTTTTTT. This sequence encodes CASSVNNLNTGELFF.

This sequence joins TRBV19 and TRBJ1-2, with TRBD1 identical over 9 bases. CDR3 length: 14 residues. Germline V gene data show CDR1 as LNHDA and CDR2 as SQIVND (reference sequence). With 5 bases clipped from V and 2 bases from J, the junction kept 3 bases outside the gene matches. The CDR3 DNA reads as TGTGCCAGTAGTTTGGGACAGGGAAACTATGGCTACACCTTC. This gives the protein CASSLGQGNYGYTF.

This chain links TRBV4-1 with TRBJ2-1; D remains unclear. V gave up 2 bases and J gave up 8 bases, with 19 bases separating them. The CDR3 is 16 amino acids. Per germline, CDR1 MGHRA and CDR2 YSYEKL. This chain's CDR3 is CASSQQTHLGEDEQFF. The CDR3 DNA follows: TGCGCCAGCAGCCAACAGACGCACCTTGGAGAGGATGAGCAGTTCTTC.

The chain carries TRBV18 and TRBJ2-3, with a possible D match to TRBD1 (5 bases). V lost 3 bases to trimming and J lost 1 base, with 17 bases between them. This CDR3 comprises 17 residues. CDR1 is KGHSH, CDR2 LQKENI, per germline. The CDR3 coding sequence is TGTGCCAGCTCACCCCTGATTCTAGGGGCCGGCACAGATACGCAGTATTTT. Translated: CASSPLILGAGTDTQYF.

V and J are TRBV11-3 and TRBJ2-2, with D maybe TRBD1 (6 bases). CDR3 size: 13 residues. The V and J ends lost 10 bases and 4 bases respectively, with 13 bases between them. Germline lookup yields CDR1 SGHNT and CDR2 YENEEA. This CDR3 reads CATSGGITGELFF. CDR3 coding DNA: TGTGCCACCAGTGGGGGCATCACCGGGGAGCTGTTTTTT.

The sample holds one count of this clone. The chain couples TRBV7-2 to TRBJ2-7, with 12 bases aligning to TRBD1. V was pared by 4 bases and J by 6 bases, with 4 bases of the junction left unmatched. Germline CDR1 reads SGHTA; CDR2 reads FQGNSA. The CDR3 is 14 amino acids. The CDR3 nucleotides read TGTGCCAGCAGCTCGGGACAGGGGGCGCCCGAGCAGTACTTC. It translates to CASSSGQGAPEQYF.

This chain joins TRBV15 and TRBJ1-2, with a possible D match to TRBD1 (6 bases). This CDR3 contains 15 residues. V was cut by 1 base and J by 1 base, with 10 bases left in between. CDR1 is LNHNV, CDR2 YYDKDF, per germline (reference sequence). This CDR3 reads CATSRVQGRNYGYTF. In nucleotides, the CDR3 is TGTGCCACCAGCAGAGTCCAGGGGCGTAACTATGGCTACACCTTC.

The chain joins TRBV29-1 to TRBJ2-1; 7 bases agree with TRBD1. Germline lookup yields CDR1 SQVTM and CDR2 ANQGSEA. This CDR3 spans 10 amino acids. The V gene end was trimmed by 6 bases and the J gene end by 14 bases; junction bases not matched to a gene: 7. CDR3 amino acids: CSVRGTVEFF. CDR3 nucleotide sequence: TGCAGCGTCAGGGGGACAGTAGAGTTCTTC.

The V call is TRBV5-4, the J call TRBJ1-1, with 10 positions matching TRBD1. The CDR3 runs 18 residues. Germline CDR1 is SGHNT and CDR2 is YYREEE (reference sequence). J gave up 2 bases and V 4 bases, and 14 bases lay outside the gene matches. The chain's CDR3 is CASSKGQGNYKYNTEAFF. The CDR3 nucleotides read TGTGCCAGCAGCAAGGGACAGGGGAATTATAAGTACAACACTGAAGCTTTCTTT.